These T cell receptor beta chains were read from a single sample in a study of CD8 T cells in Susac syndrome. TCRdb re-analysed the immunoSEQ multiplex PCR reads in MiXCR, keeping a single row per CDR3 protein. The sample includes around 200,000 distinct CDR3 sequences, just under 95% of them seen just once. Sample: CD4+ T cells from PBMCs. Receptor source: a human donor with Susac syndrome. Each CDR3 is given without its conserved first and last residue. D genes are given only for firm matches.

j_call v_call d_call cdr3_aa
TRBJ1-1 TRBV18 - ASSRGRGNTEAF
TRBJ2-6 TRBV6-1 - ASGRGANVLT
TRBJ2-2 TRBV7-2 - ASSLVIGELF
TRBJ1-2 TRBV19 - ATRSGGPYYGYT
TRBJ1-1 TRBV29-1 - SARVLRDTEAF
TRBJ1-1 TRBV4-1 - ASSQDARMGTEAF
TRBJ2-7 TRBV18 - ASSLGESYEQY
TRBJ2-1 TRBV21-1 - ASSKPRTSGQYNEQF
TRBJ2-5 TRBV20-1 TRBD2 SATLAGGPKTQY
TRBJ2-5 TRBV27 - ASRLADKKTQY
TRBJ2-3 TRBV29-1 TRBD2 SVRTSGRTDTQY
TRBJ2-2 TRBV5-6 - ASRKQGRGLRETGELF
TRBJ2-7 TRBV29-1 - SVGPGVQYEQY
TRBJ2-5 TRBV18 - ASSETGPETQY
TRBJ2-7 TRBV27 - ASTTLVLGVYEQY
TRBJ1-1 TRBV30 - AWSVTGITEAF
TRBJ1-5 TRBV30 - AWSPGVTAANQPQH
TRBJ2-2 TRBV28 TRBD1 ASRGQGTGELF
TRBJ2-5 TRBV9 - ASSVEAGETQY
TRBJ1-4 TRBV2 TRBD1 ASRRDRVNEKLF
TRBJ2-5 TRBV9 TRBD1 ASSFSTGSYQETQY
TRBJ1-5 TRBV12-3/TRBV12-4 - ASSFHTNQPQH